This TCR beta chain was retrieved from a study of T cells in localized non-small cell lung cancer. Whole-study results and caveats: Heterogeneity is still possible, as just one tumor region was sequenced. Uninvolved adjacent lung had higher T cell clonality than tumor and all other tissues. When the top 100 tumor clones were examined, a median approximately 62 of them also appeared in the adjacent lung, which was paired and uninvolved. Longer overall survival was linked to higher blood T cell density.

Worth noting for this clone: Its matching antigen is unknown.

Produced via immunoSEQ multiplex PCR; TCRdb's table is partial and in-frame only. The sample has about 82,000 clones, 80% seen once; the top ten hold about a fifth. CDR1 and CDR2 from the germline V gene are SNHLY and FYNNEI. CDR3 length: 15 amino acids. Deletions cut 3 bases from V and 0 bases from J, with 9 bases between. This TCR was recovered from a man aged 35 to 69 with stage II squamous cell lung carcinoma. The sample consisted of PBMCs, taken before any cancer treatment. The chain has TRBV2 and TRBJ1-5; D is ambiguous. The CDR3 is CASSDGRPSNQPQHF. In DNA, the CDR3 is TGTGCCAGCAGTGACGGCAGGCCTAGCAATCAGCCCCAGCATTTT.